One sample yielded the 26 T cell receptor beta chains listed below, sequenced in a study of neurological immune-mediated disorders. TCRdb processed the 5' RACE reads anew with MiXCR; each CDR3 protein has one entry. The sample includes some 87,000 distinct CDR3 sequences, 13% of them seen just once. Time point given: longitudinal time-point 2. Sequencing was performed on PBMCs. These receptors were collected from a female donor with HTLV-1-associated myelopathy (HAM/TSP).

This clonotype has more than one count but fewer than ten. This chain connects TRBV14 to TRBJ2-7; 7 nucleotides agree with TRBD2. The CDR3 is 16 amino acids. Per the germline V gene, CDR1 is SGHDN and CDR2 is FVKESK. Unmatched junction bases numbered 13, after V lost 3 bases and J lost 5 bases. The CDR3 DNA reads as TGTGCCAGCAGCCAGTTAAATAGCGGGCGGCTCGACGAGCAGTACTTC. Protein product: CASSQLNSGRLDEQYF.

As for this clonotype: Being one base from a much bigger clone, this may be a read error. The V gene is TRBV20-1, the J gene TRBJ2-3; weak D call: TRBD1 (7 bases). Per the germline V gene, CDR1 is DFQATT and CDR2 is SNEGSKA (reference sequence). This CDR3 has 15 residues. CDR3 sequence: CSASRYGRGTETQYF. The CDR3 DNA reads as TGCAGTGCTAGTCGTTACGGCCGGGGGACAGAGACGCAGTATTTT.

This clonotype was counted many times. The CDR3 sequence: CASSQGFSQGKYF. DNA of the CDR3: TGTGCCAGCAGCCAAGGCTTCTCACAGGGGAAGTATTTT. The genes are TRBV28 and TRBJ2-3, with 7 bases matching TRBD1. Per germline, CDR1 MDHEN and CDR2 SYDVKM. This CDR3 contains 13 residues. The V gene end was trimmed by 6 bases and the J gene end by 13 bases; junction bases not matched to a gene: 13. Filled out from reference TRBV28 and TRBJ2-3, the complete variable domain reads DVKVTQSSRYLVKRTGEKVFLECVQDMDHENMFWYRQDPGLGLRLIYFSYDVKMKEKGDIPEGYSVSREKKERFSLILESASTNQTSMYLCASSQGFSQGKYFGPGTRLTVL.

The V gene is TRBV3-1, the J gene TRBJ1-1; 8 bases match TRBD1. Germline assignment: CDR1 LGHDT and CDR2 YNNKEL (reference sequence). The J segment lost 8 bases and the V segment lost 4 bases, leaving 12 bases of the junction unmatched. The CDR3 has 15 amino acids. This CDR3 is CASSRSYDRGREAFF. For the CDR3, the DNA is TGTGCCAGCAGCCGCTCTTATGACAGGGGTCGCGAAGCTTTCTTT.

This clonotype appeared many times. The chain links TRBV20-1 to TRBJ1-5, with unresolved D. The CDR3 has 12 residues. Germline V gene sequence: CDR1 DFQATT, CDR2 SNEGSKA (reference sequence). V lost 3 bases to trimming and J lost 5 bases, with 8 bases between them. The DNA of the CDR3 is TGCAGTGCTAGGGCGGGAGATCAGCCCCAGCATTTT. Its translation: CSARAGDQPQHF.

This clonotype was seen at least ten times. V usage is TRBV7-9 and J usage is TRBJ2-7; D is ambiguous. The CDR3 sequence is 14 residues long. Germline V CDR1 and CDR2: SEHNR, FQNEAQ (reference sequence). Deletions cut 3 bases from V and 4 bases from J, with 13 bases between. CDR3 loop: CASSLSLTPYEQYF. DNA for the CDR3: TGTGCCAGCAGCTTGTCACTTACGCCTTACGAGCAGTACTTC.

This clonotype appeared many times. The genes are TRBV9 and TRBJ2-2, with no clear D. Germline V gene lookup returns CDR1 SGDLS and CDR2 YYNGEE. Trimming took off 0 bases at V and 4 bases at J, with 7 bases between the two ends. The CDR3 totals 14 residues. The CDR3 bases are TGTGCCAGCAGCGTAGAACGGTTCACCGGGGAGCTGTTTTTT. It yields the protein CASSVERFTGELFF.

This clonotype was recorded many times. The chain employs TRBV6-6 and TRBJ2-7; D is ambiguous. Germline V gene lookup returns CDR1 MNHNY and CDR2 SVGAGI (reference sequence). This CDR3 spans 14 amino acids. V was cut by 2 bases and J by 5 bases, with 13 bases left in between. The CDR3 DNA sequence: TGTGCCAGCAGTTACCTGGAGAAAAATAACGAGCAGTACTTC. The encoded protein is CASSYLEKNNEQYF.

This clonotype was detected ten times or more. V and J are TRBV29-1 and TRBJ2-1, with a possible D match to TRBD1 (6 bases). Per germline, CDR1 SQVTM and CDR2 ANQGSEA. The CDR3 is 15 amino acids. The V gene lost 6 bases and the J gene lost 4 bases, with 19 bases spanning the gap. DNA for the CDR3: TGCAGCGTCCACAATGAGGCAGGGGTGTACAATGAGCAGTTCTTC. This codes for CSVHNEAGVYNEQFF.

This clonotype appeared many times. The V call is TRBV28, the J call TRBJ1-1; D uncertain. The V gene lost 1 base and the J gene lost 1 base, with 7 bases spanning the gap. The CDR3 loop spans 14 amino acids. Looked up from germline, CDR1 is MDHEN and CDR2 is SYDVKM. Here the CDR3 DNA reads TGTGCCAGCAGTTTATATAAGGAGAACACTGAAGCTTTCTTT. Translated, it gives CASSLYKENTEAFF.

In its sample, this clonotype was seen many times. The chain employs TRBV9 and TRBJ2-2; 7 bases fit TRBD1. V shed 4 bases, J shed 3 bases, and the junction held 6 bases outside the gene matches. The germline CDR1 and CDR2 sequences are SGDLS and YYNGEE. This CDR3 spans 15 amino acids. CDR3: CASSNGQAHTGELFF. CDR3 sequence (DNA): TGTGCCAGCAGCAATGGACAGGCCCACACCGGGGAGCTGTTTTTT.

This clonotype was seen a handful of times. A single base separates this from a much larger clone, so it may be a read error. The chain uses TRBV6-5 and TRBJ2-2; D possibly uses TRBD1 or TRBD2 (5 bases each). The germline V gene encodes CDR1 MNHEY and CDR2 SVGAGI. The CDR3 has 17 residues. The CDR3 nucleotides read TGTGCCACCCGATCGGGGCGGTTTTTAGTAGGCACCTGGGAGCTGTTTTTT. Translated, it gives CATRSGRFLVGTWELFF.

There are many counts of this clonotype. The CDR3 protein is CASSFRRRGGGETQYF. CDR3 bases: TGTGCCAGCAGCTTCCGCCGCCGGGGCGGGGGAGAGACCCAGTACTTC. The chain combines TRBV7-8 with TRBJ2-5; 7 bases fit TRBD2. The length of the CDR3 is 16 residues. Germline V CDR1 and CDR2: SGHVS, FQNEAQ. V lost 3 bases, J lost 4 bases, and 11 bases stayed unmatched.

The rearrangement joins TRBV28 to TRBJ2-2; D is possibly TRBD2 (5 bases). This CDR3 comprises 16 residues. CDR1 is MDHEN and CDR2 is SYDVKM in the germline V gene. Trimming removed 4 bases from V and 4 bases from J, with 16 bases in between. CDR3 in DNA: TGTGCCAGCAGTTACTCTTCGCTAGCTCTCACCGGGGAGCTGTTTTTT. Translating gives CASSYSSLALTGELFF.

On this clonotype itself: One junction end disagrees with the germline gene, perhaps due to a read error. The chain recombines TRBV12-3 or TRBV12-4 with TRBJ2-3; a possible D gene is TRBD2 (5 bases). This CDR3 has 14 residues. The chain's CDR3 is CATSLVGKSDTQYF. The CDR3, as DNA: TGTGCCACCAGTTTAGTCGGGAAATCAGATACGCAGTATTTT.

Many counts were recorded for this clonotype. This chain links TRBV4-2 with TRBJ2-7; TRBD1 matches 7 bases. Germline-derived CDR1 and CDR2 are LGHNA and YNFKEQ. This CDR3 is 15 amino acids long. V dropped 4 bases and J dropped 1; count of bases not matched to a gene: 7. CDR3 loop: CASSRRTGESYEQYF. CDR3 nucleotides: TGTGCCAGCAGCCGAAGGACAGGTGAATCCTACGAGCAGTACTTC.

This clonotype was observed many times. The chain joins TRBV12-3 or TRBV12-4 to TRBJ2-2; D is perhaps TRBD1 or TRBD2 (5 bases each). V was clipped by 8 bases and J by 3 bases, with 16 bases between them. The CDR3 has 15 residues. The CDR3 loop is CASALVGRDTGELFF. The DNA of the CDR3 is TGTGCCAGCGCTTTAGTGGGACGGGACACCGGGGAGCTGTTTTTT.

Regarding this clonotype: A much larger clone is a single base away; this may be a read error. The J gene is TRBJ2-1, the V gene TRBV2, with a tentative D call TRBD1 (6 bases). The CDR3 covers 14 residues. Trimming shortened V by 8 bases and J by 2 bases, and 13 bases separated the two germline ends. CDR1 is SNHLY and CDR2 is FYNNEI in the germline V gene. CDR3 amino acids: CASQGQPTYNEQFF. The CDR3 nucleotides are TGTGCCAGCCAGGGGCAGCCGACCTACAATGAGCAGTTCTTC. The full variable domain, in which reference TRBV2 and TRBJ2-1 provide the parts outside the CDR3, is EPEVTQTPSHQVTQMGQEVILRCVPISNHLYFYWYRQILGQKVEFLVSFYNNEISEKSEIFDDQFSVERPDGSNFTLKIRSTKLEDSAMYFCASQGQPTYNEQFFGPGTRLTVL.

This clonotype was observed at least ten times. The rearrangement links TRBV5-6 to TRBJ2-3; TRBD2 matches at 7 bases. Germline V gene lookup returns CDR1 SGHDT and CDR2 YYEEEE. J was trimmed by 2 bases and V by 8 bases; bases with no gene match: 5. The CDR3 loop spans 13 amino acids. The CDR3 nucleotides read TGTGCCAGGGGGGGGTTCAACACAGATACGCAGTATTTT. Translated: CARGGFNTDTQYF.

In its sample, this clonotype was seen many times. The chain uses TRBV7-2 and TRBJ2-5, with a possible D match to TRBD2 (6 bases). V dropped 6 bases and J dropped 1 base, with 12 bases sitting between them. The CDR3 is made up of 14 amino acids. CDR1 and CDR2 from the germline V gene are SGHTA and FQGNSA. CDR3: CASSLTSPQETQYF. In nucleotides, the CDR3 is TGTGCCAGCAGTTTGACTAGTCCCCAAGAGACCCAGTACTTC.

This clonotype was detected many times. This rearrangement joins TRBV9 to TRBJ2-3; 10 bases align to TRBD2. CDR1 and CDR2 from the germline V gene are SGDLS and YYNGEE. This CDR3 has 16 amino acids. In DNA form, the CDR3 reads TGTGTCAACAGCGTAGGGAGCGGGGGGGGAGCAGATACGCAGTATTTT. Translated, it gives CVNSVGSGGGADTQYF.

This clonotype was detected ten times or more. The CDR3 bases are TGTGCCAGCAGTTACTCGGCCTCATGGACCCAGTACTTC. It specifies CASSYSASWTQYF. The chain joins TRBV6-6 to TRBJ2-5; D is unresolved. The germline V and J ends were trimmed by 0 bases and 7 bases, with 9 bases remaining between them. The germline gives CDR1 MNHNY, CDR2 SVGAGI (reference sequence). The CDR3 totals 13 residues.

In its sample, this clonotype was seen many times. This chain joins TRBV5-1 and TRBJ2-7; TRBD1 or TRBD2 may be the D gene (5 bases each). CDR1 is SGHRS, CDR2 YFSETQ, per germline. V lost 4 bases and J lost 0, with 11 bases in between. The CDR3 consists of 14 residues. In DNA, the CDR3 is TGCGCCAGCAGCCGGGACGGCAACTCCTACGAGCAGTACTTC. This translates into CASSRDGNSYEQYF.

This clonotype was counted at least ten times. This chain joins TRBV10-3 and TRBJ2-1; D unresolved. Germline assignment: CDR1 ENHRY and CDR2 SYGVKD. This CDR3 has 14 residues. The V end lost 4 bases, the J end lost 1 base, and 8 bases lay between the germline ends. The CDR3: CAISALGSYNEQFF. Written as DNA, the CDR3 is TGTGCCATCAGTGCCCTTGGGTCCTACAATGAGCAGTTCTTC.

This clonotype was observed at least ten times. CDR3 residues: CASSLVAGEYNEQFF. In DNA, the CDR3 is TGTGCCAGCAGCTTAGTAGCGGGAGAGTACAATGAGCAGTTCTTC. The chain carries TRBV7-2 and TRBJ2-1; 9 positions match TRBD2. After removal of 1 base from V and 4 bases from J, the junction contained 2 bases not matched to a gene. The germline gives CDR1 SGHTA, CDR2 FQGNSA. CDR3 length: 15 residues.

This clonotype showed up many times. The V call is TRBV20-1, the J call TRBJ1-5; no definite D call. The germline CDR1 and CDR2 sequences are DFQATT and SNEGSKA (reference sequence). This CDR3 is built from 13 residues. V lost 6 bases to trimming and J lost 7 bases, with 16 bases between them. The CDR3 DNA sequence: TGCAGTGCGACCCCCGGCCGGATACAGCCCCAGCATTTT. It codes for CSATPGRIQPQHF.